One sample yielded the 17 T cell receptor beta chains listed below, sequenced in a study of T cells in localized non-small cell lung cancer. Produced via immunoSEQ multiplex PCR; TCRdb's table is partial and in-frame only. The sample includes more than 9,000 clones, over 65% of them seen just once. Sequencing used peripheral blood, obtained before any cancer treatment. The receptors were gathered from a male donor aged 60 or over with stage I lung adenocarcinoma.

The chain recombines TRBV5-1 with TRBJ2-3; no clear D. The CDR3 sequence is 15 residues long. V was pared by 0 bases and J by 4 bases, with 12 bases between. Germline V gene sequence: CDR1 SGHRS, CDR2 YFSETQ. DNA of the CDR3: TGCGCCAGCAGCTTGGGACATCGACCCCCAGATACGCAGTATTTT. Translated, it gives CASSLGHRPPDTQYF.

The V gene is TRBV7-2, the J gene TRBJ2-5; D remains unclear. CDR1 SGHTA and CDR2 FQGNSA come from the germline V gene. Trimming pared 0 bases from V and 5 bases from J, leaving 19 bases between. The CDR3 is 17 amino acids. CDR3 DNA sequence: TGTGCCAGCAGCTTAGCTGGTATTGGCTCCCTAACGGAGACCCAGTACTTC. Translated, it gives CASSLAGIGSLTETQYF.

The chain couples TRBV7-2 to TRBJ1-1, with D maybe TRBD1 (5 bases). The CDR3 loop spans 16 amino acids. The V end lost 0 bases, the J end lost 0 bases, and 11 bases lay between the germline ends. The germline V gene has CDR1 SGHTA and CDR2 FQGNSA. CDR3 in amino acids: CASSLARGRMNTEAFF. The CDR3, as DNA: TGTGCCAGCAGCTTAGCTAGGGGACGGATGAACACTGAAGCTTTCTTT.

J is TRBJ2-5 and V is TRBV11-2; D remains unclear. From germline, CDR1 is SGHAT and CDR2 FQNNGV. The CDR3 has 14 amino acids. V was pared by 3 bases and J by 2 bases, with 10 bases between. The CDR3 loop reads CASSFSWRQETQYF. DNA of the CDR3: TGTGCCAGCAGCTTTAGTTGGAGACAAGAGACCCAGTACTTC.

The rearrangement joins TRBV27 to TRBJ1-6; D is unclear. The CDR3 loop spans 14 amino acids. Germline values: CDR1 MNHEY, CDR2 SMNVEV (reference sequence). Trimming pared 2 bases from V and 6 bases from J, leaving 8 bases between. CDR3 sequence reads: CASSLQRSNSPLHF. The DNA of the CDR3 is TGTGCCAGCAGTTTACAGAGATCTAATTCACCCCTCCACTTT.

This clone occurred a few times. The CDR3 nucleotides read TGTGCCAGCAGCTTAGTCATTAATGAAAAACTGTTTTTT. Translated, it gives CASSLVINEKLFF. This chain uses TRBV7-2 with TRBJ1-4; D unresolved. CDR1 is SGHTA, CDR2 FQGNSA, per germline. CDR3 length equals 13 residues. The germline V and J ends were trimmed by 1 base and 4 bases, with 4 bases remaining between them.

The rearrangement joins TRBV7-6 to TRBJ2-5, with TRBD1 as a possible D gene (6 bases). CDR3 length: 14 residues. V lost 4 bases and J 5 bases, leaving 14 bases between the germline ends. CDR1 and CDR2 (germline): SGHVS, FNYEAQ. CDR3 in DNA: TGTGCCAGCAGCTCTAGTGGGGGCAGGGAGACCCAGTACTTC. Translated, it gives CASSSSGGRETQYF.

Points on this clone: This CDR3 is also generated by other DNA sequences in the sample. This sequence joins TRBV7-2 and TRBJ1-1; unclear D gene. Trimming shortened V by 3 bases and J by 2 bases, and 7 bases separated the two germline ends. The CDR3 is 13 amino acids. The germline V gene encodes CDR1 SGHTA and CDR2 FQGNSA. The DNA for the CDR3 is TGTGCCAGCAGCTTCTCGGTTAACACTGAAGCTTTCTTT. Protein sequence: CASSFSVNTEAFF.

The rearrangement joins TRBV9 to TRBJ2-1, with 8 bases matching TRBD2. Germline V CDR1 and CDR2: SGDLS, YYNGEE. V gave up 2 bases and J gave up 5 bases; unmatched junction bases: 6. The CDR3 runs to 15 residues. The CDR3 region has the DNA TGTGCCAGCAGCGTTTACGCGGGGGGTAACAATGAGCAGTTCTTC. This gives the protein CASSVYAGGNNEQFF.

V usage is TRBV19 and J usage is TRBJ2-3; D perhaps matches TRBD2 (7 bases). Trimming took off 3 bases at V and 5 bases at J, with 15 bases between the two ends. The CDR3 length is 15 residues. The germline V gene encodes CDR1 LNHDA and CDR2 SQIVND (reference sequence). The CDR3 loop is CASSIVGGLGDTQYF. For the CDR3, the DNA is TGTGCCAGTAGTATTGTCGGGGGGCTAGGAGATACGCAGTATTTT.

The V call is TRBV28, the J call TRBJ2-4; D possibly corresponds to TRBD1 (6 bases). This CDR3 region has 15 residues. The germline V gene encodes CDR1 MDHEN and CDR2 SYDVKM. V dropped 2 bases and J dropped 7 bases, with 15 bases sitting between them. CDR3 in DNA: TGTGCCAGCAGTTTAAGTATGGGGGCAGAGAACATTCAGTACTTC. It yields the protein CASSLSMGAENIQYF. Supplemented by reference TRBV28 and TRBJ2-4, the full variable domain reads DVKVTQSSRYLVKRTGEKVFLECVQDMDHENMFWYRQDPGLGLRLIYFSYDVKMKEKGDIPEGYSVSREKKERFSLILESASTNQTSMYLCASSLSMGAENIQYFGAGTRLSVL.

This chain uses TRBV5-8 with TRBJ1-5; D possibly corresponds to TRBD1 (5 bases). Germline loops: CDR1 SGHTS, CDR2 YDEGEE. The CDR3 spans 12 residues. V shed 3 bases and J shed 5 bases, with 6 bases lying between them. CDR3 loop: CASSSQDQPQHF. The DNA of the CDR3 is TGTGCCAGCAGCTCACAGGATCAGCCCCAGCATTTT.

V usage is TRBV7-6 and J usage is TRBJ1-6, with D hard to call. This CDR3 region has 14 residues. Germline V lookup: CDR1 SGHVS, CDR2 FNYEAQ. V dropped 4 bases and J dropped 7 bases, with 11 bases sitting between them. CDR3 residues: CASSSNINNSPLHF. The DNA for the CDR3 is TGTGCCAGCAGCTCTAACATAAACAATTCACCCCTCCACTTT. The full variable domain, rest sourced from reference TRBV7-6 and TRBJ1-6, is GAGVSQSPRYKVTKRGQDVALRCDPISGHVSLYWYRQALGQGPEFLTYFNYEAQQDKSGLPNDRFSAERPEGSISTLTIQRTEQRDSAMYRCASSSNINNSPLHFGNGTRLTVT.

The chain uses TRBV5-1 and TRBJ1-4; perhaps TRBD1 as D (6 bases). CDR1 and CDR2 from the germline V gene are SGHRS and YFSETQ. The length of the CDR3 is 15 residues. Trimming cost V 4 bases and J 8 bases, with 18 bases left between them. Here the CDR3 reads CASSTEQGIKEKLFF. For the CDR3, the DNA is TGCGCCAGCAGCACGGAACAGGGTATTAAGGAAAAACTGTTTTTT.

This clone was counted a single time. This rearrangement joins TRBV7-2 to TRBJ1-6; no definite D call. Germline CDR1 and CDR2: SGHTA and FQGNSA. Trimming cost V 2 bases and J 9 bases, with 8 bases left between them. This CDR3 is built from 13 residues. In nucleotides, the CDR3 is TGTGCCAGCAGCTTATGGCAGGTTTCACCCCTCCACTTT. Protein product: CASSLWQVSPLHF.

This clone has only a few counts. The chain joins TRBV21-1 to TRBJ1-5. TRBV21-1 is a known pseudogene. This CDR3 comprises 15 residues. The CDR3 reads CASSKAAGVYCPQHF. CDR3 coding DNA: TGTGCCAGCAGCAAAGCCGCGGGAGTATACTGTCCCCAGCATTTT.

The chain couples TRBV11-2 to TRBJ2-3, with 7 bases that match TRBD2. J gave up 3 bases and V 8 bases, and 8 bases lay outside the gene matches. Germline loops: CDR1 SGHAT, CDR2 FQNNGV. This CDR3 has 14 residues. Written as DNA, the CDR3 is TGTGCCAGCGGGGGGAGGGGAAAGACAGATACGCAGTATTTT. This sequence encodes CASGGRGKTDTQYF.